The T cell receptor beta chain described here comes from a study of identical twins. General study results and limits: Analyses of zero insertions could be partly confounded by invariant MAIT and iNKT cells. Twins shared out-of-frame alpha sequences with excess low generation probability.

With respect to this clonotype: Antigen: not known.

TCRdb independently ran MiXCR on the 5' RACE reads; one entry per CDR3 protein. The repertoire holds 260,000 or so distinct CDR3 sequences, with about 7.5% as singletons. Germline V lookup: CDR1 MGHRA, CDR2 YSYEKL. The CDR3 has 17 amino acids. V lost 1 base and J lost 8; bases outside the gene matches: 15. A further study also used this sample, focusing on yellow fever vaccine responses in identical twins. That source notes: Twins reportedly mounted vaccine T cell responses that seemed partly convergent, partly personalized.

This receptor was obtained from a woman younger than 35 in good health. The genes are TRBV4-1 and TRBJ1-2, with 8 bases identical to TRBD1. The material sequenced was CD8+ T cells sorted from blood. In DNA, the CDR3 is TGCGCCAGCAGCCAAGTTCAACTAGTCGACAGGGGCGACGGCTACACCTTC. Translation: CASSQVQLVDRGDGYTF.